The next 11 T cell receptor beta chains were all read from a single sample in a study of blood T cell repertoires in COVID-19. Sequencing used immunoSEQ multiplex PCR; TCRdb keeps in-frame clones, though not all of them. In the table there are around 70,000 clones, about four fifths of which are singletons. Input material: peripheral blood. Receptor source: a man aged 70 or older with acute or convalescent COVID-19.

The J gene is TRBJ2-1, the V gene TRBV4-1; TRBD2 agrees at 8 bases. J gave up 2 bases and V 0 bases, and 6 bases lay outside the gene matches. Germline values: CDR1 MGHRA, CDR2 YSYEKL. There are 17 residues in the CDR3. CDR3 coding DNA: TGCGCCAGCAGCCAAGATGTTAATAGCGGGGCCTACAATGAGCAGTTCTTC. Translating gives CASSQDVNSGAYNEQFF.

V and J are TRBV4-3 and TRBJ1-6; D gene unclear. Trimming left V 1 base short and J 7 bases short, with 11 bases between. This CDR3 contains 15 residues. Per germline, CDR1 LGHNA and CDR2 YSLEER. CDR3 region: CASSQGRTRNSPLHF. The CDR3 DNA follows: TGCGCCAGCAGCCAAGGGAGGACTAGGAATTCACCCCTCCACTTT.

Here the CDR3 DNA reads TGTGCCAGCAGCTTAGCAGGGGCTAAAGGAAACACCATATATTTT. Protein: CASSLAGAKGNTIYF. The chain couples TRBV7-9 to TRBJ1-3, with D maybe TRBD1 (5 bases). CDR3 size: 15 residues. V was shortened by 0 bases and J by 4 bases, with 10 bases between the two germline ends. Germline-derived CDR1 and CDR2 are SEHNR and FQNEAQ (reference sequence).

This clone was seen only a few times. The V and J genes are TRBV28 and TRBJ2-5; TRBD1 matches at 8 bases. CDR1 and CDR2 from the germline V gene are MDHEN and SYDVKM. The CDR3 has 15 residues. V trimming: 4 bases; J trimming: 5 bases; junction bases outside the gene matches: 9. CDR3 bases: TGTGCCAGCAGTTCCCCGGACAGGGTGGGTGAGACCCAGTACTTC. Its translation: CASSSPDRVGETQYF.

The genes are TRBV2 and TRBJ1-6, with 7 bases fitting TRBD1. CDR1 and CDR2 from the germline V gene are SNHLY and FYNNEI. The CDR3 loop spans 12 amino acids. Trimming took 8 bases from V and 7 from J; bases not matched to a gene: 2. CDR3 coding DNA: TGTGCCAGCTGGGACAGCAATTCACCCCTCCACTTT. Protein: CASWDSNSPLHF.

The chain recombines TRBV27 with TRBJ1-1; D is ambiguous. Per germline, CDR1 MNHEY and CDR2 SMNVEV (reference sequence). V was clipped by 0 bases and J by 0 bases, with 11 bases between them. The CDR3 has 16 residues. The CDR3 DNA sequence: TGTGCCAGCAGTTTATCTCCTACTTTAGTGAACACTGAAGCTTTCTTT. The encoded protein is CASSLSPTLVNTEAFF.

This clone was seen more than once but under ten times. The CDR3 loop is CASSLDSQAGTEAFF. The CDR3 region has the DNA TGTGCCAGCAGCTTAGATTCGCAGGCGGGGACTGAAGCTTTCTTT. J is TRBJ1-1 and V is TRBV11-2, with D hard to call. V shed 0 bases and J shed 5 bases, with 13 bases lying between them. This CDR3 has 15 residues. Germline-derived CDR1 and CDR2 are SGHAT and FQNNGV.

This clone occurred a few times. The V call is TRBV28, the J call TRBJ1-4; perhaps TRBD1 as D (6 bases). The CDR3 has 16 residues. Per the germline V gene, CDR1 is MDHEN and CDR2 is SYDVKM. The V and J ends lost 2 bases and 8 bases respectively, with 18 bases between them. In DNA, the CDR3 is TGTGCCAGCAGTTTAAGCCCACAGGGAGCCGGGGAAAAACTGTTTTTT. Protein sequence: CASSLSPQGAGEKLFF.

The rearrangement joins TRBV19 to TRBJ2-5; D possibly corresponds to TRBD2 (6 bases). The ends were cut back, 10 bases at V and 2 bases at J, with 23 bases in the middle. The germline gives CDR1 LNHDA, CDR2 SQIVND (reference sequence). The CDR3 is 16 residues long. The CDR3 DNA is TGTGCCACCCAGGCCCCTGGGAGTAGCGGTCAAGAGACCCAGTACTTC. This gives the protein CATQAPGSSGQETQYF.

The chain combines TRBV6-5 with TRBJ1-6; D is undetermined. The CDR3 extends over 14 amino acids. Looked up from germline, CDR1 is MNHEY and CDR2 is SVGAGI. With 0 bases removed from V and 10 bases from J, the gap between germline ends came to 10 bases. The CDR3 DNA is TGTGCCAGCAGTTACTCGATAAGTAGATCACCCCTCCACTTT. This encodes CASSYSISRSPLHF.

This rearrangement joins TRBV12-3 or TRBV12-4 to TRBJ1-5; D might be TRBD1 (5 bases). This CDR3 has 12 amino acids. The ends were cut back, 7 bases at V and 6 bases at J, with 10 bases in the middle. CDR3 sequence: CASTLGGQPQHF. CDR3 bases: TGTGCCAGCACTCTCGGGGGTCAGCCCCAGCATTTT.